This TCR beta chain was identified in a study of identical twins. There are 12 residues in the CDR3. V lost 1 base and J lost 6, with 7 bases in between. Germline-derived CDR1 and CDR2 are DFQATT and SNEGSKA (reference sequence). MiXCR was run by TCRdb on the 5' RACE reads, yielding one entry per CDR3 protein. The sample lists some 790,000 distinct CDR3 sequences; roughly 18% were seen once. The study's findings and limits: Cross-sectional statistics underpinned the conclusions; the same donors were not followed.

At least ten counts were recorded for this clonotype. Its specificity is not known. Another study also made use of these data, one on T cells expressing NK-cell markers. As reported in that work: As a fraction of CD8+ T cells, dominant NKG2C+ clonotypes reached about 1.0-8% in roughly 6 donors. Also leading the CD3+CD56-NKG2C+ fraction in a few donors were these clonotypes.

Sequences were obtained from PBMCs. V and J are TRBV20-1 and TRBJ2-1; D is unresolved. The clonotype comes from a young woman in good health. The CDR3 protein is CSARGGVNEQFF. As DNA, the CDR3 is TGCAGTGCTAGAGGCGGAGTCAATGAGCAGTTCTTC.